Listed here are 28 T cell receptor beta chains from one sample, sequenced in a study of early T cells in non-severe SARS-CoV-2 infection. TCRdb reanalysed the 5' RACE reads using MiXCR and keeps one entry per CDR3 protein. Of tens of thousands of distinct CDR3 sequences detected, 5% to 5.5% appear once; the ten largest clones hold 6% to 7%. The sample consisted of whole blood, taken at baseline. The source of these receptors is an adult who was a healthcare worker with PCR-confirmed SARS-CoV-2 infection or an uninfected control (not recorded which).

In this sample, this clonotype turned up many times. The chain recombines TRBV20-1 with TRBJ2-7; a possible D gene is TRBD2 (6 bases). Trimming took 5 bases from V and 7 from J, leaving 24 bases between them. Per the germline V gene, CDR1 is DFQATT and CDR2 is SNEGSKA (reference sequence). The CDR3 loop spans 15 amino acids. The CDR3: CSASAVGGTVREQYF. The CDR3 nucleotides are TGCAGTGCTTCTGCCGTTGGAGGGACCGTACGGGAGCAGTACTTC.

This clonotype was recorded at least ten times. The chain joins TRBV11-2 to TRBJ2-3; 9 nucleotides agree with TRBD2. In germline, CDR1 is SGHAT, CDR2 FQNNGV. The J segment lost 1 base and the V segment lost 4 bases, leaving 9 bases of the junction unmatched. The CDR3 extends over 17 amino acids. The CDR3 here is CASSSRGAGGGTDTQYF. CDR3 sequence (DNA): TGTGCCAGCAGCTCCCGAGGAGCGGGAGGAGGCACAGATACGCAGTATTTT.

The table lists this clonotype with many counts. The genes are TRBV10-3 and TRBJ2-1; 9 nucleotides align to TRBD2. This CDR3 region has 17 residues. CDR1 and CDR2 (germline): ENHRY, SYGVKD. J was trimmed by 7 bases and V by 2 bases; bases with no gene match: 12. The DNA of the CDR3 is TGTGCCATCAGTGAGGGGGCCGCAGCGGGAGGTCGGAATGAGCAGTTCTTC. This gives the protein CAISEGAAAGGRNEQFF.

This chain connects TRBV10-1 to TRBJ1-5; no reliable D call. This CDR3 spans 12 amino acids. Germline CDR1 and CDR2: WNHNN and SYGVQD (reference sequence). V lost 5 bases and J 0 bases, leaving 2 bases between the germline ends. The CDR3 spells CASSTSNQPQHF. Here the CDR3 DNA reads TGCGCCAGCAGTACTAGCAATCAGCCCCAGCATTTT.

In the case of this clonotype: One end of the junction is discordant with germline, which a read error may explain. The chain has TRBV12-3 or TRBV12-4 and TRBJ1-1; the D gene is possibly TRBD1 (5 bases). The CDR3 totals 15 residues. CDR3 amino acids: CTSNDPGSGDTEAFF. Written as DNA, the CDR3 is TGTACCAGCAACGATCCGGGCTCGGGGGACACTGAAGCTTTCTTT.

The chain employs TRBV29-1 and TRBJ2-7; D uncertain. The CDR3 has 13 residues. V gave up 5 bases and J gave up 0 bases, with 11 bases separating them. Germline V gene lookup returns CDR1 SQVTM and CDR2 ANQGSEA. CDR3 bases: TGCAGCGTTATTCAGGACGGCTCCTACGAGCAGTACGTC. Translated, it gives CSVIQDGSYEQYV.

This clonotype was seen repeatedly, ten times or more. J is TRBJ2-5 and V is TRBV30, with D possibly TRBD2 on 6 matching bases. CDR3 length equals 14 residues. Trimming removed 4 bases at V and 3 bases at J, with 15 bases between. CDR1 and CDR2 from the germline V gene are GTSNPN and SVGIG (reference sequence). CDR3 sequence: CAWMSNSGEETQYF. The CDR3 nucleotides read TGTGCCTGGATGTCGAATAGCGGCGAAGAGACCCAGTACTTC. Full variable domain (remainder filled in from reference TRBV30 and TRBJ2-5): SQTIHQWPATLVQPVGSPLSLECTVEGTSNPNLYWYRQAAGRGLQLLFYSVGIGQISSEVPQNLSASRPQDRQFILSSKKLLLSDSGFYLCAWMSNSGEETQYFGPGTRLLVL.

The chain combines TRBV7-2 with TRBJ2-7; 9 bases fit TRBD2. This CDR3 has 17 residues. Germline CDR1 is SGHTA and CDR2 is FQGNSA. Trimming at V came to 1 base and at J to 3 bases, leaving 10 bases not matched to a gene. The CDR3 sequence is CASSLDGGRALGYEQYF. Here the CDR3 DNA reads TGTGCCAGCAGCTTAGATGGCGGGAGGGCCCTCGGCTACGAGCAGTACTTC.

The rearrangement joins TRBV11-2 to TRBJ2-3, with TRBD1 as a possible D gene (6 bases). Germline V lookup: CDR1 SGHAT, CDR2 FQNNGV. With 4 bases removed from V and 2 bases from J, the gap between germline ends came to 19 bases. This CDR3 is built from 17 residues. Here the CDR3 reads CASSSQPRGSHTDTQYF. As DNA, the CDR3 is TGTGCCAGCAGCTCCCAGCCAAGGGGGTCACACACAGATACGCAGTATTTT.

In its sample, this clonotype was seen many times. CDR3 residues: CASTPGSYNEQFF. CDR3 sequence (DNA): TGTGCCAGCACACCCGGTTCCTACAATGAGCAGTTCTTC. This chain uses TRBV28 with TRBJ2-1; D remains ambiguous. The CDR3 covers 13 residues. V was cut by 7 bases and J by 1 base, with 8 bases left in between. Germline CDR1 reads MDHEN; CDR2 reads SYDVKM.

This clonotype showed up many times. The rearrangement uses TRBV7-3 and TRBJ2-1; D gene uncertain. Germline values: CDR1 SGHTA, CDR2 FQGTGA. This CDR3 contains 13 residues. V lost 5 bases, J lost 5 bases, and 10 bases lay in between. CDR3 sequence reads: CASSILPDNEQFF. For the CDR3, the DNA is TGTGCCAGCAGCATTCTCCCGGACAATGAGCAGTTCTTC.

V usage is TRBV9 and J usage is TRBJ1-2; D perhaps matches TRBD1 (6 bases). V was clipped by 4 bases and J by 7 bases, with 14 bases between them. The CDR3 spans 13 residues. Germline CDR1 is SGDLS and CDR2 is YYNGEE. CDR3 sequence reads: CASSPPGGGGYTF. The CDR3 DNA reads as TGTGCCAGCAGCCCCCCCGGGGGCGGTGGCTACACCTTC.

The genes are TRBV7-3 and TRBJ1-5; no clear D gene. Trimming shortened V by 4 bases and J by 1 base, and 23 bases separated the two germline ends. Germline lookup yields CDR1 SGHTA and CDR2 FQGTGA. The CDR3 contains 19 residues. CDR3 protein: CASSYPLMSGLQSNQPQHF. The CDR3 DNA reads TGTGCCAGCAGCTATCCACTGATGTCGGGGTTACAGAGCAATCAGCCCCAGCATTTT.

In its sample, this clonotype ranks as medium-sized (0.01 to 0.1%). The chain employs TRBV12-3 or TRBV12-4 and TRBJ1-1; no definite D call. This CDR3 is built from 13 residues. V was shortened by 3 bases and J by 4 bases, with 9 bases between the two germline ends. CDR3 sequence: CASSFGGGTEAFF. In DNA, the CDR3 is TGTGCCAGCAGTTTCGGAGGAGGCACTGAAGCTTTCTTT.

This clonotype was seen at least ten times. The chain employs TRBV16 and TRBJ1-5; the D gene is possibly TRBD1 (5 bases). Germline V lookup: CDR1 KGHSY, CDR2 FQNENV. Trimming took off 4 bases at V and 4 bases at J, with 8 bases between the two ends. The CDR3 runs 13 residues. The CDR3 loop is CASSPGQNQPQHF. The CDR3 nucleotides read TGTGCCAGCAGCCCTGGACAAAATCAGCCCCAGCATTTT.

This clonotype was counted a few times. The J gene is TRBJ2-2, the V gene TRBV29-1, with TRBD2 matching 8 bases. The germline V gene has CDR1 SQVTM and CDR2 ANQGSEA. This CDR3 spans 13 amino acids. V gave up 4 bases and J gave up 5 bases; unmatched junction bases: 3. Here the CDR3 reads CSVGAGETGELFF. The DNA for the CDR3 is TGCAGCGTTGGAGCGGGAGAGACCGGGGAGCTGTTTTTT.

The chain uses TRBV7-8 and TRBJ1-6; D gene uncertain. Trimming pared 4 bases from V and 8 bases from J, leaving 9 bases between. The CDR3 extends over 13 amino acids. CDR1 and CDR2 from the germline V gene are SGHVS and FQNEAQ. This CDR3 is CASSSDQHSPLHF. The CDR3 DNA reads TGTGCCAGCAGCTCCGACCAACATTCACCCCTCCACTTT.

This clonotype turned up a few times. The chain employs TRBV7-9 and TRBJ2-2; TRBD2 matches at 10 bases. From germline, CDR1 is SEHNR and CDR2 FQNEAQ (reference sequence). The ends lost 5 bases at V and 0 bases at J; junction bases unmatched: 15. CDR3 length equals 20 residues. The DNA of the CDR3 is TGTGCCAGCAGCCGGCTGAATAGGACTAGCGGAATCTCGAACACCGGGGAGCTGTTTTTT. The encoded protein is CASSRLNRTSGISNTGELFF.

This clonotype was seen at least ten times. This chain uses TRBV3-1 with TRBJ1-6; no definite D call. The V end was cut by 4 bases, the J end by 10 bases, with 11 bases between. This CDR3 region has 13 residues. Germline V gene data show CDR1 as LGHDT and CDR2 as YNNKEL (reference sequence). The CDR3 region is CASSRHRESPLHF. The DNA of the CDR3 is TGTGCCAGCAGCCGACACAGAGAATCACCCCTCCACTTT.

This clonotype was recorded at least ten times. CDR3 region: CASSLSSGSDTQYF. The CDR3 region has the DNA TGTGCCAGCAGCTTATCCTCAGGGTCCGATACGCAGTATTTT. This rearrangement joins TRBV7-7 to TRBJ2-3, with D maybe TRBD1 (5 bases). The V gene lost 2 bases and the J gene lost 6 bases, with 12 bases spanning the gap. Germline CDR1 reads SSHAT; CDR2 reads FNYEAQ (reference sequence). The CDR3 has 14 amino acids.

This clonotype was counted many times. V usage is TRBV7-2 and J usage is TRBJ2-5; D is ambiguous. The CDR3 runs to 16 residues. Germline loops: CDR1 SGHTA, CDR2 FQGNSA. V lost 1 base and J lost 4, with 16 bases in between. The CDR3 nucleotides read TGTGCCAGCAGCTTAGGCAGCGTTACGGTTCTAGAGACCCAGTACTTC. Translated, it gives CASSLGSVTVLETQYF.

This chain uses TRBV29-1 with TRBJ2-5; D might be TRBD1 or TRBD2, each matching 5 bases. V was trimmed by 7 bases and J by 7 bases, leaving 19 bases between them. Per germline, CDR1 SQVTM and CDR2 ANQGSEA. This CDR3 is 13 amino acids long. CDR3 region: CSALRDHRATQYF. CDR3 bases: TGCAGCGCTCTACGGGACCACAGAGCGACCCAGTACTTC.

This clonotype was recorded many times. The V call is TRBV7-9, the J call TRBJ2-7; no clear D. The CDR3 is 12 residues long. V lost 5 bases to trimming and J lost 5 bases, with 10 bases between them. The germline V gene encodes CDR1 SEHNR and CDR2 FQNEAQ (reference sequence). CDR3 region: CASSAGSNEQYV. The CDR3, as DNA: TGTGCCAGCAGCGCCGGTAGTAACGAGCAGTACGTC.

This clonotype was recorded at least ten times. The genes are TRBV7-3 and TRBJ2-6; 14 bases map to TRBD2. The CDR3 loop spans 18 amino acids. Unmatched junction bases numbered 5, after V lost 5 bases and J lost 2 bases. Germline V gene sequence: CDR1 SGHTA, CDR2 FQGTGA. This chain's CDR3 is CASSPLGLAGAGANVLTF. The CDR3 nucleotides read TGTGCCAGCAGCCCCCTGGGACTAGCGGGAGCTGGGGCCAACGTCCTGACTTTC.

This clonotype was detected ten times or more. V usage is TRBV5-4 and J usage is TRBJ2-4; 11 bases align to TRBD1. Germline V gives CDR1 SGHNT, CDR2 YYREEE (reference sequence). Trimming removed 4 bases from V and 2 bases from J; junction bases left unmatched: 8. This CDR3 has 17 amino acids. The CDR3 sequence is CASSHGQGATTKNIQYF. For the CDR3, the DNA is TGTGCCAGCAGCCATGGACAGGGGGCGACAACCAAAAACATTCAGTACTTC.

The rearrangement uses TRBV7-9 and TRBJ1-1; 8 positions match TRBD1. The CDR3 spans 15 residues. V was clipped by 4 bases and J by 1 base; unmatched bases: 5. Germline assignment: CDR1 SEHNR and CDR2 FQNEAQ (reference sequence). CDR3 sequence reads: CASSSRQGPNTEAFF. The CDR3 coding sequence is TGTGCCAGCAGCTCCAGACAGGGGCCGAACACTGAAGCTTTCTTT.

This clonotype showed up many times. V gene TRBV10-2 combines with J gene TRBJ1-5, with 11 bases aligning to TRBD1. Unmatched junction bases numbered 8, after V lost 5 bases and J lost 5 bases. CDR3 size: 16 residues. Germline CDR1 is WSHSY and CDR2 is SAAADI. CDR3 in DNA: TGCGCCAGCAGTAGGTCCGGGACAGGGGGGGATCAGCCCCAGCATTTT. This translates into CASSRSGTGGDQPQHF.

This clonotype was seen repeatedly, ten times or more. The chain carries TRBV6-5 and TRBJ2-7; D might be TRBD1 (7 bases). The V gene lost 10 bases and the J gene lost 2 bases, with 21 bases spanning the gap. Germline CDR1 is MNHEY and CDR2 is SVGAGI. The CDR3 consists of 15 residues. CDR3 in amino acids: CANVTWARGAYEQYF. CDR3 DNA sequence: TGTGCCAACGTTACGTGGGCCAGGGGGGCCTACGAGCAGTACTTC.